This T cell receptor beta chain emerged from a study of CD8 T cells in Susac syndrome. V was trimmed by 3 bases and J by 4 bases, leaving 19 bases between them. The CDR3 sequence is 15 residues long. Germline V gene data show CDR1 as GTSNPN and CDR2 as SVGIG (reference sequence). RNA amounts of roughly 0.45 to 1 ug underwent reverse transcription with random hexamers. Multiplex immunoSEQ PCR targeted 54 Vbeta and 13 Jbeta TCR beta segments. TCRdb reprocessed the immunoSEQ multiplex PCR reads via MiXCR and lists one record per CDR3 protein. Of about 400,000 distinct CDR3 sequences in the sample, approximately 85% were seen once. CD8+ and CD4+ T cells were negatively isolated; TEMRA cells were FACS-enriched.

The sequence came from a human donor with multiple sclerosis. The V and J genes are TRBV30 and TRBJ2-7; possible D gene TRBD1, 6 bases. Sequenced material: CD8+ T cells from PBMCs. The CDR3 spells CAWSMTGRLAYEQYF. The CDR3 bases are TGTGCCTGGAGCATGACAGGCCGGCTTGCATACGAGCAGTACTTC.